This T cell receptor beta chain was profiled in a study of cytomegalovirus exposure and HLA in healthy donors (dated by TCRdb to about 2017). Regarding the research as a whole: According to an earlier analysis of 587 of the donors, about 179 million T cells yielded 120 million or so unique TCR beta sequences and 276 Gb of sequence data. A later analysis re-examined previously published TCR beta repertoires from roughly 720 donors and added high-resolution HLA genotyping to investigate patterns of TCR occurrence. All discovery cohort repertoires had been generated on a single sequencing platform. Typing coverage varied by locus: roughly 629-640 donors for A, B, C, DRB1 and DQB1; about 520 for DQA1; around 610 for DPA1; about 450 for DPB1. An early release that covered some 640 HLA-typed donors contained about 290 gigabases of sequencing data and tens of millions of unique TCR sequences. The genetic ancestry cluster associated with self-reported Caucasian donors included 81% of the 398 genotyped donors. Class I and class II HLA loci were covered by the typing at four-digit resolution. A later genetic analysis took genome-wide SNP genotypes for about 65% of the 666 donors and used that subset as a discovery cohort. The study aimed to test whether signatures of past pathogen exposure could be identified by cataloging public T cell receptors. Rather than drawing on any new phenotypic data, the later analysis identified candidate immune exposures from TCR beta sequences and the way those sequences occurred across donors. The study used immunosequencing to profile the T cell repertoires of approximately 650 subjects and linked those repertoires to cytomegalovirus serostatus. Because of strong linkage in the cohort, four or five DR-DQ haplotypes were treated as single units for association and clustering. In an earlier analysis of roughly 580 of the donors, high-throughput TCR beta sequencing was used to judge whether each TCR beta V gene segment behaved as functional or pseudogenic. Donor age, sex, ethnicity and CMV serostatus were compiled together with the repertoire data. On average, around 240,000 unique TCR beta nucleotide sequences were sequenced per donor among about 400 genotyped donors of the cohort, with roughly 18% of those sequences being non-productive. To predict cytomegalovirus infection status, the study combined high-throughput TCR immunosequencing, statistical association of individual TCRs with disease status, and machine learning. Along with the roughly 670-subject first cohort, a separate validation cohort of approximately 110 different subjects was used. What the research found in general, with its limitations: While some public TCRs were present in many individuals, most TCR sequences turned up only very rarely across donors. A later analysis found that most CMV-associated TCR beta chains appeared HLA-restricted, with HLA associations seemingly driven largely by CMV exposure. In a later analysis, the rate of TCR association differed among HLA loci, with DRB1 alleles having the most associated TCRs and HLA-C alleles having the fewest. Broadly in line with IMGT annotations, most TCR beta V segments showed up in productive rearrangements about 90% or about 30% of the time in an earlier analysis of around 600 of the donors. A further reported finding was that TCR beta sequences accurately predicted the HLA-A and HLA-B alleles for most subjects in the first cohort. Some IMGT-functional V segments, including TRBV6-2 and TRBV6-3, could not be distinguished by the 87-base-pair reads and were therefore excluded. In the study, some 180 TCR beta chains were listed as associated with cytomegalovirus. Roughly uniform sequencing depth across donors was assumed in presence/absence analyses, although this assumption may not hold. A later analysis associated around 16,000 TCR beta sequences with specific HLA alleles at a false discovery rate of 0.05. A cluster of highly shared sequence variants was judged likely to represent a technical artifact of the sequencing pipeline. Because counts were too low, about 15 rarely observed V segments, including chromosome 9 orphons, were left out of the earlier analysis of over 550 of the donors. An association between a missense DCLRE1C variant and V-gene and J-gene trimming of TCR beta chains was found in a later genetic analysis and replicated in an independent cohort. Because HLA typing was missing for some donors at each locus, association tests included only the typed subset. The classifier was reported to diagnose cytomegalovirus status with high specificity and sensitivity in both the original and validation cohorts. A few of the identified cytomegalovirus-associated TCR beta chains were confirmed in vitro to be specific for cytomegalovirus antigens. Linkage disequilibrium might explain the correlated functional status among segregating V segments, but an unknown experimental factor could not be excluded. Immune exposure information for the cohort was limited to CMV serostatus. When HLA alleles, especially DR and DQ, strongly co-occurred, TCR associations were difficult to assign to individual alleles. The authors suggested that the approach could potentially be extended to other disease states and immunological phenotypes. A later genetic analysis reported fewer N-insertions in productive TCRs among donors in an Asian-associated ancestry cluster than the roughly 620-donor mean. A later analysis reported that several top co-occurrence clusters appeared linked to parvovirus B19, influenza, CMV and Epstein-Barr virus. This cohort had only TCR beta chains sequenced, and the lack of alpha or paired-chain data limited which features could be detected. In a later analysis, HLA-associated TCR beta chains showed more clonal expansion and lower generation probabilities than non-associated chains that were equally common.

At the junction V is shortened by 1 base and J by 6 bases; bases outside the gene matches: 18. The CDR3 sequence holds 19 residues, the cysteine and phenylalanine included. Of the read, only the CDR3 DNA is kept; its 57 bases are in frame from base 1. Reading the germline V gene gives CDR1 SQVTM and CDR2 ANQGSEA. The method was the immunoSEQ multiplex PCR assay. A mixture of 60 forward primers for TCR Vbeta segments and 13 reverse primers for TCR Jbeta segments was used in the multiplex PCR. The CDR3 region of rearranged TCR beta genes was amplified from genomic DNA by a multiplex PCR assay. The amplified TCR beta libraries were sequenced on the Illumina HiSeq System as 87-base-pair reads. The authors' analysis ran thus. In a later analysis, tens of millions of unique TCR beta chains were counted across the 500 to 700 repertoires, and roughly 9.9 million of these chains were shared by at least two donors. To remove PCR and sequencing errors, raw reads were error-corrected and collapsed into unique sequences using a nearest-neighbor algorithm that merged closely related sequences. CDR3 sequences were aligned to IMGT reference sequences to assign V, D and J gene segments. For a sequence to be retained, at least a six-nucleotide match to both a V gene segment and a J gene segment was required. A rearrangement counted as productive if the CDR3 had no stop codons and remained in frame with V and J, and every other rearrangement counted as non-productive. CDR3 was defined according to IMGT convention as the region running from the second conserved V-encoded cysteine to the conserved J-encoded phenylalanine. Sequences without an unambiguous match to a single V gene segment were excluded from the earlier analysis of 500 to 700 of the donors. In an earlier analysis of several hundred of the donors, V segments were called functional above 56.7% productive rearrangements and were called segregating when the between-donor standard deviation exceeded 5%. To diagnose cytomegalovirus status from the catalog of TCR beta chain sequences, a statistical classification framework was built. A later analysis assigned V and J genes by comparing TCR nucleotide sequences with IMGT/GENE-DB human TR gene sequences. Using the TCRdist pipeline, a later analysis assigned CDR3 sequences along with most-parsimonious VDJ recombination scenarios. In a later analysis, every TCR beta chain was defined by the combination of its CDR3 amino acid sequence and its V-gene family, and reads without a unique V-gene family were dropped. To address suspected cross-contamination and a sequencing artifact, a later analysis removed around 590 highly shared, low-generation-probability nucleotide sequences. For each public chain, a later analysis derived a clonal expansion index from normalized ranks of inferred template counts within each repertoire. In a later analysis, generation probabilities were computed with a VDJ recombination model fitted to out-of-frame rearrangements, and the resulting probabilities were checked against IGoR. A later analysis scored TCR-TCR, TCR-HLA and TCR-CMV co-occurrence with hypergeometric tests, applying a repertoire-size bias correction to TCR pairs. In a later analysis, false discovery rates were estimated by permuting HLA or CMV assignments 20 times. A later analysis grouped co-occurring TCRs with DBSCAN, adding TCRdist sequence similarity when clustering within HLA-allele-positive subsets. Co-occurrence clustering excluded repertoires with fewer than 30,000 or more than 120,000 public chains, plus five with anomalous nucleotide sharing. TCRdb holds this immuneACCESS table with in-frame rearrangements only. Some clones are missing; in checked studies, unresolved V genes explain under half, and the rest has no known cause. V and J calls and clone size come straight from that table; D and trimming were deduced from the DNA. The sample data list 100,000 to 150,000 clones, and about 81% of these were observed just once. The ten most abundant clones make up about 1.1% of the sample.

In total, 500 to 700 healthy bone marrow donors made up the cohort. Cohort members were all nominally healthy when sampled, although unrecorded immune exposures were likely present. The donor was CMV seronegative and belonged to the group of 350 or so seronegative cohort members. A peripheral blood sample was provided by each donor, and peripheral blood mononuclear cells were used for TCR beta sequencing. The Qiagen DNeasy Blood Extraction Kit was used to extract genomic DNA from the blood cell samples. As concerns this clone: This clone's antigen is unknown. One base away there is no much larger clone; base qualities are not given.

Sequencing was performed on PBMCs. The TCR originated in a woman in her twenties or thirties in good health and CMV-seronegative. In this chain, TRBV29-1 is recombined with TRBJ2-1; 10 nucleotides in the junction match TRBD2. The CDR3 sequence is CSVEGDLAGEGFESNEQFF. The sequence in DNA is TGCAGCGTTGAAGGGGACCTAGCGGGAGAAGGATTCGAAAGCAATGAGCAGTTCTTC.